These 31 T cell receptor beta chains originate from one sample sequenced in a study of cytotoxic CD8 clonotypes in ibrutinib-treated CLL. Method: immunoSEQ multiplex PCR; TCRdb's copy keeps in-frame clones and lacks some. The sample holds 150,000 to 200,000 clones, about 88% seen once. Here the sequenced sample was PBMCs, taken at disease progression, from a patient treated with ibrutinib. These receptors originate from a human donor with chronic lymphocytic leukemia.

The chain carries TRBV19 and TRBJ1-1; D possibly corresponds to TRBD1 (5 bases). The CDR3 contains 15 residues. The germline V gene encodes CDR1 LNHDA and CDR2 SQIVND (reference sequence). Trimming removed 7 bases at V and 0 bases at J, with 15 bases between. This CDR3 reads CASIRGQSMNTEAFF. DNA of the CDR3: TGTGCCAGTATAAGGGGCCAGTCCATGAACACTGAAGCTTTCTTT.

This clone occurred once. The chain has TRBV23-1 and TRBJ2-1, with D perhaps matching TRBD2 (7 bases). TRBV23-1 is filed as an ORF, its function uncertain. V was cut by 7 bases and J by 0 bases, with 22 bases left in between. This CDR3 comprises 18 residues. The CDR3 here is CASTPILWEGDSYNEQFF. The CDR3 DNA is TGCGCCAGCACCCCAATACTCTGGGAGGGGGACTCCTACAATGAGCAGTTCTTC.

The chain employs TRBV2 and TRBJ2-2; maybe TRBD2 (6 bases). V gave up 6 bases and J gave up 5 bases, with 13 bases separating them. From germline, CDR1 is SNHLY and CDR2 FYNNEI. The CDR3 has 14 residues. This chain's CDR3 is CASSDQTRTGELFF. CDR3 sequence (DNA): TGTGCCAGCAGCGACCAGACTAGGACCGGGGAGCTGTTTTTT.

The gene calls are TRBV25-1 and TRBJ2-1; tentative D call: TRBD2 (6 bases). V was cut by 5 bases and J by 5 bases, with 13 bases left in between. CDR1 is MGHDK and CDR2 is SYGVNS in the germline V gene. The CDR3 consists of 14 residues. This CDR3 reads CASSYGGLNNEQFF. The CDR3 DNA is TGTGCCAGCAGTTATGGAGGGCTAAACAATGAGCAGTTCTTC.

V is TRBV7-2 and J is TRBJ2-7; possible D gene TRBD1, 6 bases. The germline V and J ends were trimmed by 5 bases and 3 bases, with 11 bases remaining between them. Germline values: CDR1 SGHTA, CDR2 FQGNSA. The CDR3 covers 13 residues. The CDR3 region has the DNA TGTGCCAGCAGCACCACACAGGGCTACGAGCAGTACTTC. Protein: CASSTTQGYEQYF.

This chain links TRBV29-1 with TRBJ2-1; D is tentatively TRBD1 or TRBD2 (5 bases each). This CDR3 is 13 amino acids long. Germline-derived CDR1 and CDR2 are SQVTM and ANQGSEA. V lost 8 bases to trimming and J lost 9 bases, with 20 bases between them. The CDR3 is CSTGAGFLGEQFF. The CDR3 DNA reads TGCAGCACCGGGGCAGGGTTTCTTGGTGAGCAGTTCTTC.

V and J are TRBV6-1 and TRBJ2-7; the D gene could be TRBD1 or TRBD2 (6 bases each). Deletions cut 6 bases from V and 3 bases from J, with 15 bases between. Germline V gives CDR1 MNHNS, CDR2 SASEGT. This CDR3 spans 14 amino acids. The CDR3 nucleotides read TGTGCCAGCAGGGAGGGGGGCGACATCTACGAGCAGTACTTC. It translates to CASREGGDIYEQYF.

This rearrangement joins TRBV29-1 to TRBJ1-1, with TRBD1 as a possible D gene (6 bases). The V gene lost 7 bases and the J gene lost 5 bases, with 20 bases spanning the gap. The CDR3 spans 14 residues. The germline CDR1 and CDR2 sequences are SQVTM and ANQGSEA. The DNA for the CDR3 is TGCAGCGGCCGCGCCGGGACAAGTAAAACTGAAGCTTTCTTT. This translates into CSGRAGTSKTEAFF.

The V call is TRBV5-1, the J call TRBJ1-4; 10 bases fit TRBD1. CDR1 SGHRS and CDR2 YFSETQ come from the germline V gene. With V trimmed by 4 bases and J by 8 bases, 5 bases remained unmatched. The CDR3 loop spans 14 amino acids. The CDR3 coding sequence is TGCGCCAGCAGCCCTGGGACAGGGGAAGAAAAACTGTTTTTT. It is translated as CASSPGTGEEKLFF. The variable domain in full, with the rest retrieved from reference TRBV5-1 and TRBJ1-4, is KAGVTQTPRYLIKTRGQQVTLSCSPISGHRSVSWYQQTPGQGLQFLFEYFSETQRNKGNFPGRFSGRQFSNSRSEMNVSTLELGDSALYLCASSPGTGEEKLFFGSGTQLSVL.

Only a few counts were recorded for this clone. The rearrangement links TRBV27 to TRBJ1-2; 7 nucleotides line up with TRBD1. The CDR3 runs 14 residues. J was trimmed by 4 bases and V by 6 bases; bases with no gene match: 8. Germline CDR1 and CDR2: MNHEY and SMNVEV (reference sequence). In nucleotides, the CDR3 is TGTGCCAGCAGCCAGACAGGGTCCCTCTATGGCTACACCTTC. This codes for CASSQTGSLYGYTF.

The chain combines TRBV28 with TRBJ2-7; D not certain. Trimming shortened V by 5 bases and J by 4 bases, and 9 bases separated the two germline ends. Germline V gives CDR1 MDHEN, CDR2 SYDVKM. The CDR3 is 12 residues long. CDR3 in amino acids: CASSPLEYEQYF. DNA of the CDR3: TGTGCCAGCAGTCCTCTAGAATACGAGCAGTACTTC.

The J gene is TRBJ2-2, the V gene TRBV27; D is uncertain. The V end was cut by 5 bases, the J end by 5 bases, with 6 bases between. The germline gives CDR1 MNHEY, CDR2 SMNVEV (reference sequence). The CDR3 has 12 amino acids. CDR3 amino acids: CASSQITGELFF. As DNA, the CDR3 is TGTGCCAGCAGTCAGATAACCGGGGAGCTGTTTTTT.

The chain recombines TRBV7-7 with TRBJ2-1; D ambiguous. Germline CDR1 is SSHAT and CDR2 is FNYEAQ (reference sequence). The CDR3 contains 13 residues. V was pared by 5 bases and J by 6 bases, with 11 bases between. CDR3 protein: CASSPQGSNEQFF. Written as DNA, the CDR3 is TGTGCCAGCAGCCCCCAAGGGTCCAATGAGCAGTTCTTC.

The genes are TRBV29-1 and TRBJ2-4, with D possibly TRBD1 on 7 matching bases. V was trimmed by 1 base and J by 13 bases, leaving 20 bases between them. The germline V gene has CDR1 SQVTM and CDR2 ANQGSEA. The CDR3 sequence is 14 residues long. For the CDR3, the DNA is TGCAGCGTTGAAGGGGGCCAGGGGGAGGCTGTGCAGTACTTC. Protein product: CSVEGGQGEAVQYF.

V is TRBV10-1 and J is TRBJ2-1; TRBD2 is a possible D gene (6 bases). The V and J ends lost 0 bases and 8 bases respectively, with 14 bases between them. The CDR3 runs to 15 residues. Germline V CDR1 and CDR2: WNHNN, SYGVQD (reference sequence). The CDR3 loop is CASSESGSGLDEQFF. The CDR3 nucleotides are TGCGCCAGCAGTGAGTCGGGATCGGGACTGGATGAGCAGTTCTTC.

The chain couples TRBV18 to TRBJ2-5; D gene unclear. V shed 2 bases and J shed 5 bases, with 15 bases lying between them. The CDR3 totals 15 residues. CDR1 is KGHSH, CDR2 LQKENI, per germline. CDR3 in DNA: TGTGCCAGCTCACCATCGTGGACGGCCCCTGAGACCCAGTACTTC. Amino acids: CASSPSWTAPETQYF.

The chain uses TRBV6-5 and TRBJ1-5; D possibly corresponds to TRBD1 (6 bases). The V end was cut by 5 bases, the J end by 5 bases, with 10 bases between. Germline V lookup: CDR1 MNHEY, CDR2 SVGAGI. The CDR3 has 13 residues. This chain's CDR3 is CASSGGGHQPQHF. The DNA for the CDR3 is TGTGCCAGCAGTGGAGGGGGGCATCAGCCCCAGCATTTT.

The chain uses TRBV7-9 and TRBJ2-2; 16 nucleotides align to TRBD2. CDR1 is SEHNR, CDR2 FQNEAQ, per germline (reference sequence). The CDR3 totals 18 residues. V was clipped by 5 bases and J by 5 bases; unmatched bases: 8. The CDR3 here is CASSKPGLAGGRTGELFF. The CDR3 bases are TGTGCCAGCAGCAAGCCGGGACTAGCGGGAGGGAGGACCGGGGAGCTGTTTTTT.

This clone was counted between two and nine times. This chain links TRBV4-1 with TRBJ2-1; tentatively, D is TRBD2 (6 bases). V lost 4 bases, J lost 4 bases, and 20 bases lay in between. CDR3 length equals 17 residues. The V gene's germline CDR1 is MGHRA and CDR2 YSYEKL. In DNA, the CDR3 is TGCGCCAGCAGCCGAGCGGGCCGAGCTGACTTGTACAATGAGCAGTTCTTC. Translation: CASSRAGRADLYNEQFF.

This clone was seen once. The chain couples TRBV10-1 to TRBJ1-2, with TRBD1 matching 10 bases. There are 13 residues in the CDR3. With 5 bases clipped from V and 8 bases from J, the junction kept 5 bases outside the gene matches. The germline V gene encodes CDR1 WNHNN and CDR2 SYGVQD (reference sequence). The CDR3 region is CASSRDRGTGYTF. DNA for the CDR3: TGCGCCAGCAGTAGGGACAGGGGCACCGGCTACACCTTC.

The rearrangement links TRBV5-1 to TRBJ2-1; D uncertain. This CDR3 is 12 amino acids long. Trimming cost V 4 bases and J 8 bases, with 10 bases left between them. The germline CDR1 and CDR2 sequences are SGHRS and YFSETQ. This CDR3 reads CASSGPVDEQFF. CDR3 in DNA: TGCGCCAGCAGCGGCCCAGTTGATGAGCAGTTCTTC.

V gene TRBV7-2 combines with J gene TRBJ1-1, with 8 bases fitting TRBD1. V gave up 1 base and J gave up 1 base; unmatched junction bases: 2. Germline assignment: CDR1 SGHTA and CDR2 FQGNSA. This CDR3 spans 15 amino acids. DNA of the CDR3: TGTGCCAGCAGCTTAGGAGGGACAGGGAACACTGAAGCTTTCTTT. This sequence encodes CASSLGGTGNTEAFF. The full variable domain, with the rest looked up from reference TRBV7-2 and TRBJ1-1, is GAGVSQSPSNKVTEKGKDVELRCDPISGHTALYWYRQSLGQGLEFLIYFQGNSAPDKSGLPSDRFSAERTGGSVSTLTIQRTQQEDSAVYLCASSLGGTGNTEAFFGQGTRLTVV.

The chain uses TRBV28 and TRBJ2-5; TRBD1 agrees at 8 bases. Looked up from germline, CDR1 is MDHEN and CDR2 is SYDVKM. Germline trimming cut 2 bases from V and 5 bases from J; bases unmatched to any gene: 7. The CDR3 covers 15 residues. The CDR3 protein is CASSLRAGGTETQYF. In DNA form, the CDR3 reads TGTGCCAGCAGTTTAAGGGCAGGGGGCACTGAGACCCAGTACTTC. Drawing the rest from reference TRBV28 and TRBJ2-5, the complete variable domain is DVKVTQSSRYLVKRTGEKVFLECVQDMDHENMFWYRQDPGLGLRLIYFSYDVKMKEKGDIPEGYSVSREKKERFSLILESASTNQTSMYLCASSLRAGGTETQYFGPGTRLLVL.

The rearrangement uses TRBV4-1 and TRBJ2-5, with D unclear. Germline values: CDR1 MGHRA, CDR2 YSYEKL. CDR3 size: 16 residues. Trimming took 1 base from V and 5 from J, leaving 17 bases between them. CDR3 in amino acids: CASSQVYAEPVETQYF. CDR3 in DNA: TGCGCCAGCAGCCAAGTCTATGCGGAACCAGTGGAGACCCAGTACTTC.

The chain employs TRBV6-1 and TRBJ2-7, with D perhaps TRBD1 (6 bases). The CDR3 spans 14 residues. Germline CDR1 is MNHNS and CDR2 is SASEGT. V lost 7 bases and J lost 3, with 16 bases in between. The DNA for the CDR3 is TGTGCCAGCACCTCAAGACAGGACCTCTACGAGCAGTACTTC. Protein sequence: CASTSRQDLYEQYF.

This clone was detected only a few times. The genes are TRBV27 and TRBJ1-5; no clear D gene. CDR1 MNHEY and CDR2 SMNVEV come from the germline V gene (reference sequence). This CDR3 spans 13 amino acids. Deletions cut 4 bases from V and 5 bases from J, with 9 bases between. CDR3 residues: CASSSGSDQPQHF. CDR3 bases: TGTGCCAGCAGTTCCGGATCGGATCAGCCCCAGCATTTT.

The chain recombines TRBV30 with TRBJ2-6; the D is unclear. This CDR3 contains 12 residues. Germline CDR1 reads GTSNPN; CDR2 reads SVGIG (reference sequence). Trimming stripped 1 base from V and 2 bases from J, with 0 bases between. CDR3 coding DNA: TGTGCCTGGAGTGCTGGGGCCAACGTCCTGACTTTC. Its translation is CAWSAGANVLTF.

The count of this clone is one. V and J are TRBV6-5 and TRBJ2-7, with 8 bases matching TRBD1. The J segment lost 6 bases and the V segment lost 5 bases, leaving 12 bases of the junction unmatched. The length of the CDR3 is 15 residues. Looked up from germline, CDR1 is MNHEY and CDR2 is SVGAGI. The CDR3 spells CASSRRPPGGAEQYF. As DNA, the CDR3 is TGTGCCAGCAGTCGAAGACCCCCAGGGGGCGCCGAGCAGTACTTC.

The chain employs TRBV6-1 and TRBJ1-2, with D possibly being TRBD1 (5 bases). Trimming left V 7 bases short and J 1 base short, with 16 bases between. This CDR3 has 15 residues. Germline values: CDR1 MNHNS, CDR2 SASEGT. The CDR3: CASMGSGLSNYGYTF. The CDR3 DNA reads as TGTGCCAGCATGGGGTCAGGGCTAAGTAACTATGGCTACACCTTC.

The gene calls are TRBV29-1 and TRBJ1-1; 9 bases are shared with TRBD1. The length of the CDR3 is 15 residues. Germline V gene data show CDR1 as SQVTM and CDR2 as ANQGSEA. V lost 8 bases, J lost 0 bases, and 10 bases stayed unmatched. The CDR3 DNA follows: TGCAGCAAGAAAGGGACAGGGATCATGAACACTGAAGCTTTCTTT. This encodes CSKKGTGIMNTEAFF.

The rearrangement uses TRBV15 and TRBJ1-1; D ambiguous. The CDR3 sequence is 18 residues long. V lost 0 bases to trimming and J lost 0 bases, with 17 bases between them. Germline V lookup: CDR1 LNHNV, CDR2 YYDKDF (reference sequence). CDR3 residues: CATSRDLGLGLMNTEAFF. The CDR3 DNA reads as TGTGCCACCAGCAGAGATCTGGGGTTGGGGTTAATGAACACTGAAGCTTTCTTT.